This TCR beta chain was found in a study of CD8 T cells in Susac syndrome. V lost 4 bases and J lost 7; bases outside the gene matches: 9. This CDR3 has 16 amino acids. Germline-derived CDR1 and CDR2 are DFQATT and SNEGSKA (reference sequence). From blood CD8+ and CD4+ T cells, TCR beta sequences were generated. TEMRA cells were FACS-enriched, with CD8+ and CD4+ T cells isolated negatively. Random hexamers primed reverse transcription of about 0.45 to 1 ug RNA. Across 54 Vbeta and 13 Jbeta, TCR beta CDR3 was amplified with immunoSEQ multiplex PCR. TCRdb analysed the immunoSEQ multiplex PCR reads with MiXCR anew, one entry per CDR3 protein. The data hold 200,000 to 250,000 distinct CDR3 sequences, with 94% observed a single time.

Material: CD4+ T cells from PBMCs. The rearrangement joins TRBV20-1 to TRBJ2-5; TRBD2 matches 16 bases. The TCR originated in a human donor with Susac syndrome. The DNA of the CDR3 is TGCAGTGCTATGGGGACTAGCGGGGGGGACTCCAGGACCCAGTACTTC. It specifies CSAMGTSGGDSRTQYF.